This paragraph covers one TCR beta chain sequence. This entry belongs to a study of T cells after yellow fever vaccination. It was through 5'RACE template switching that TCR cDNA was made, with a universal primer site and UMIs added. TCRdb recomputed calls from the 5' RACE reads with MiXCR, one row per CDR3 protein. The data contain roughly 310,000 distinct CDR3 sequences, roughly 8.7% of them singletons. The CDR3 extends over 16 amino acids. Germline-derived CDR1 and CDR2 are SGHDT and YYEEEE. Trimming pared 0 bases from V and 2 bases from J, leaving 14 bases between. The sequencing here drew on PBMCs, taken on the day of the first yellow fever vaccination. The receptor was derived from a man younger than 30 who received the YFV17D yellow fever vaccine. The chain combines TRBV5-6 with TRBJ2-5, with a weak D call TRBD2 (6 bases). The CDR3 DNA sequence: TGTGCCAGCAGCTTGGAGGGATCGGGGGATCAAGAGACCCAGTACTTC. It encodes CASSLEGSGDQETQYF.